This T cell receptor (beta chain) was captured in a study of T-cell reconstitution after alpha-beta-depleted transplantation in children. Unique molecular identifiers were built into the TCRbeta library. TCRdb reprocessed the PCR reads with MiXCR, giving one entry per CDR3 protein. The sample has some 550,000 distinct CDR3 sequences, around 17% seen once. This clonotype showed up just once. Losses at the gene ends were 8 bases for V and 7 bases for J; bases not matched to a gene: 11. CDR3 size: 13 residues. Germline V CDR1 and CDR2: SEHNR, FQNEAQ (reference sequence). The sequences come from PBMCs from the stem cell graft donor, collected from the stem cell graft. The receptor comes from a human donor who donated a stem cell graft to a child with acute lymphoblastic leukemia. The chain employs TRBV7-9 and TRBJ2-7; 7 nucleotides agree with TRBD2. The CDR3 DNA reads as TGTGCCAGCGTGGCGGGAGCCTCGGCTGAGCAGTACTTC. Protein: CASVAGASAEQYF.